The 14 T cell receptor beta chains given below trace back to one sample, sequenced in a study of blood T cells in healthy people across ages. Primed by a sample-barcoded 5' primer and a J-beta primer mix, a second PCR proceeded for about 7 to 11 cycles. TCRdb passed the 5' RACE reads through MiXCR, listing each CDR3 protein once. The data show 700,000 to 1,000,000 distinct CDR3 sequences, 40% to 50% seen once. Sequencing was performed on blood. The receptors derive from a man in his 60s in good health.

The chain recombines TRBV5-1 with TRBJ1-6; D remains ambiguous. Trimming took 0 bases from V and 6 from J, leaving 7 bases between them. Germline CDR1 is SGHRS and CDR2 is YFSETQ. This CDR3 region has 14 residues. The CDR3 sequence: CASSLDQINSPLHF. The CDR3 DNA sequence: TGCGCCAGCAGCTTGGATCAGATTAATTCACCCCTCCACTTT.

This chain links TRBV7-9 with TRBJ2-1; 11 bases fit TRBD2. Looked up from germline, CDR1 is SEHNR and CDR2 is FQNEAQ (reference sequence). V shed 1 base, J shed 5 bases, and the junction held 7 bases outside the gene matches. The CDR3 loop spans 17 amino acids. CDR3 bases: TGTGCCAGCAGCTTAGGGCGACTAGCGGGGACTCACAATGAGCAGTTCTTC. Encoded protein: CASSLGRLAGTHNEQFF. Variable domain in full (rest from reference TRBV7-9 and TRBJ2-1): DTGVSQNPRHKITKRGQNVTFRCDPISEHNRLYWYRQTLGQGPEFLTYFQNEAQLEKSRLLSDRFSAERPKGSFSTLEIQRTEQGDSAMYLCASSLGRLAGTHNEQFFGPGTRLTVL.

The gene calls are TRBV11-2 and TRBJ2-2, with TRBD1 as a possible D gene (7 bases). V lost 5 bases, J lost 3 bases, and 13 bases lay in between. Germline loops: CDR1 SGHAT, CDR2 FQNNGV. The CDR3 is made up of 15 amino acids. The CDR3 is CASSRGDRDTGELFF. The CDR3, as DNA: TGTGCCAGCAGCCGCGGGGACAGAGACACCGGGGAGCTGTTTTTT.

This clonotype showed up just a few times. This chain uses TRBV7-6 with TRBJ2-5, with 13 bases that match TRBD2. Germline V gives CDR1 SGHVS, CDR2 FNYEAQ. V lost 5 bases and J lost 3; bases outside the gene matches: 3. This CDR3 comprises 15 residues. The CDR3 here is CASSTSGGAEETQYF. In DNA form, the CDR3 reads TGTGCCAGCAGCACTAGCGGGGGGGCCGAAGAGACCCAGTACTTC.

This rearrangement joins TRBV6-2 or TRBV6-3 to TRBJ2-4, with D perhaps TRBD2 (5 bases). From germline, CDR1 is MNHEY and CDR2 SVGEGT. The V gene lost 0 bases and the J gene lost 1 base, with 13 bases spanning the gap. This CDR3 has 17 residues. The CDR3 coding sequence is TGTGCCAGCAGTTACTCCGAATCCTGGGAGGCCAAAAACATTCAGTACTTC. This codes for CASSYSESWEAKNIQYF.

The chain links TRBV29-1 to TRBJ2-6, with D possibly matching TRBD2 (5 bases). Trimming took 1 base from V and 3 from J, leaving 13 bases between them. Germline CDR1 SQVTM, CDR2 ANQGSEA. The CDR3 has 16 residues. The CDR3 protein is CSVEGTGGFGANVLTF. The CDR3 coding sequence is TGCAGCGTTGAAGGGACCGGAGGTTTTGGGGCCAACGTCCTGACTTTC.

J is TRBJ2-1 and V is TRBV9; 11 nucleotides agree with TRBD2. V gave up 3 bases and J gave up 4 bases; unmatched junction bases: 3. The germline gives CDR1 SGDLS, CDR2 YYNGEE. The CDR3 sequence is 15 residues long. CDR3 loop: CASSASGGLYNEQFF. The CDR3 nucleotides are TGTGCCAGCAGCGCTAGCGGGGGGCTATACAATGAGCAGTTCTTC.

The table lists this clonotype with a few counts. The chain links TRBV9 to TRBJ2-7; 9 positions agree with TRBD1. Germline V CDR1 and CDR2: SGDLS, YYNGEE. V lost 3 bases and J lost 3; bases outside the gene matches: 7. The CDR3 is 15 amino acids. The CDR3 region is CASSEKQGAGYEQYF. The DNA for the CDR3 is TGTGCCAGCAGCGAGAAACAGGGGGCGGGCTACGAGCAGTACTTC.

There are a few counts of this clonotype. This chain connects TRBV5-1 to TRBJ2-3; 8 bases agree with TRBD2. This CDR3 region has 18 residues. J was trimmed by 0 bases and V by 5 bases; bases with no gene match: 14. Germline-derived CDR1 and CDR2 are SGHRS and YFSETQ. This CDR3 is CASSLDSTSGPSTDTQYF. CDR3 in DNA: TGCGCCAGCAGTCTAGACTCAACTAGCGGCCCTAGCACAGATACGCAGTATTTT.

This clonotype was found a few times. A much bigger clone sits one base away, suggesting this may be a read error. The chain has TRBV7-2 and TRBJ2-1, with 8 bases fitting TRBD1. With V trimmed by 1 base and J by 3 bases, 2 bases remained unmatched. Germline values: CDR1 SGHTA, CDR2 FQGNSA. The CDR3 contains 15 residues. The CDR3 DNA sequence: TGTGCCAGCAGCTTAGAACAGGGGGGCTACAATGAGCAGTTCTTC. Its translation is CASSLEQGGYNEQFF. Looking up the rest from reference TRBV7-2 and TRBJ2-1 gives the full variable domain: GAGVSQSPSNKVTEKGKDVELRCDPISGHTALYWYRQSLGQGLEFLIYFQGNSAPDKSGLPSDRFSAERTGGSVSTLTIQRTQQEDSAVYLCASSLEQGGYNEQFFGPGTRLTVL.

The chain has TRBV15 and TRBJ2-1; perhaps TRBD1 as D (6 bases). V shed 4 bases and J shed 6 bases, with 28 bases lying between them. Germline CDR1 and CDR2: LNHNV and YYDKDF (reference sequence). The CDR3 is 19 amino acids. DNA for the CDR3: TGTGCCACCAGCAAGAGGAGGTCACAGGGCAGGGTTGGCGGCAATGAGCAGTTCTTC. This sequence encodes CATSKRRSQGRVGGNEQFF.

This clonotype has a handful of counts. This chain connects TRBV20-1 to TRBJ2-5; possibly TRBD2 for D (7 bases). The CDR3 runs 15 residues. Per germline, CDR1 DFQATT and CDR2 SNEGSKA (reference sequence). Trimming pared 6 bases from V and 4 bases from J, leaving 21 bases between. For the CDR3, the DNA is TGCAGTGCCCGTGGTTGGGGGGGGGCAAGAGAGACCCAGTACTTC. Residues: CSARGWGGARETQYF.

The V and J genes are TRBV4-1 and TRBJ2-7; possible D gene TRBD1, 5 bases. CDR3 size: 15 residues. With 4 bases removed from V and 9 bases from J, the gap between germline ends came to 22 bases. Germline values: CDR1 MGHRA, CDR2 YSYEKL. CDR3 residues: CASSPTLVGPRAQYF. Written as DNA, the CDR3 is TGCGCCAGCAGCCCGACTCTCGTGGGGCCCCGGGCGCAGTACTTC.

Ten or more counts support this clonotype. The V call is TRBV4-3, the J call TRBJ1-5; the match to TRBD1 covers 7 bases. Germline trimming cut 1 base from V and 7 bases from J; bases unmatched to any gene: 7. The CDR3 has 15 residues. Germline V gene data show CDR1 as LGHNA and CDR2 as YSLEER. The CDR3 DNA reads as TGCGCCAGCAGCCAAGGACAGGGATCGGAACAGCCCCAGCATTTT. This gives the protein CASSQGQGSEQPQHF.